These 15 T cell receptor beta chains were sequenced from one sample in a study of T cell responses to AZD1222 COVID-19 vaccine. Assay: immunoSEQ multiplex PCR; the TCRdb copy retains only in-frame clones and omits some. This sample has about 66,000 clones, with about four fifths found just once. The sample consisted of peripheral blood, taken on day 0 of MenACWY control vaccination. Every receptor here comes from an adult in good health.

This clone appeared a few times. The chain uses TRBV2 and TRBJ1-6; unclear D gene. V lost 3 bases and J 7 bases, leaving 13 bases between the germline ends. The CDR3 is 15 residues long. Germline assignment: CDR1 SNHLY and CDR2 FYNNEI. CDR3 nucleotides: TGTGCCAGCAGTGATGAGGGCCAGCGGAATTCACCCCTCCACTTT. This gives the protein CASSDEGQRNSPLHF.

The DNA for the CDR3 is TGTGCCAGCAGCCCAAGCCCAGGGGGAAGCTATGGCTACACCTTC. This gives the protein CASSPSPGGSYGYTF. This sequence joins TRBV3-1 (or the pseudogene TRBV3-2) and TRBJ1-2, with 7 bases fitting TRBD1. Germline CDR1 LGHDT, CDR2 YNNKEL (reference sequence). The ends lost 4 bases at V and 4 bases at J; junction bases unmatched: 9. The CDR3 is made up of 15 amino acids.

V and J are TRBV29-1 and TRBJ1-3; D remains ambiguous. V was cut by 4 bases and J by 2 bases, with 6 bases left in between. This CDR3 spans 12 amino acids. Germline V lookup: CDR1 SQVTM, CDR2 ANQGSEA. The CDR3 DNA is TGCAGCGTTGCTACGGCTGGAAACACCATATATTTT. As protein: CSVATAGNTIYF.

This clone has at least ten counts. This chain connects TRBV2 to TRBJ2-7, with D tentatively TRBD1 or TRBD2 (5 bases each). With 2 bases removed from V and 2 bases from J, the gap between germline ends came to 10 bases. The CDR3 totals 14 residues. Per the germline V gene, CDR1 is SNHLY and CDR2 is FYNNEI. The CDR3 reads CASSERGRAYEQYF. In DNA, the CDR3 is TGTGCCAGCAGTGAACGGGGCAGAGCCTACGAGCAGTACTTC.

The chain has TRBV5-8 and TRBJ1-5; 7 bases line up with TRBD1. The CDR3 contains 17 residues. V shed 4 bases and J 6 bases; nucleotides not matched to a gene: 16. Germline V gene lookup returns CDR1 SGHTS and CDR2 YDEGEE. The CDR3 region is CASSLGRTGVSRQPQHF. The CDR3, as DNA: TGTGCCAGCAGCCTTGGGCGAACAGGGGTGAGTCGTCAGCCCCAGCATTTT. The complete variable domain, with remaining parts taken from reference TRBV5-8 and TRBJ1-5, reads EAGVTQSPTHLIKTRGQQATLRCSPISGHTSVYWYQQALGLGLQFLLWYDEGEERNRGNFPPRFSGRQFPNYSSELNVNALELEDSALYLCASSLGRTGVSRQPQHFGDGTRLSIL.

A single count supports this clone. The gene calls are TRBV6-5 and TRBJ1-6; D is unresolved. Trimming cost V 7 bases and J 12 bases, with 13 bases left between them. CDR1 MNHEY and CDR2 SVGAGI come from the germline V gene. The CDR3 is 12 residues long. DNA of the CDR3: TGTGCCAGCAAAGGTTTAAGTCAACCCCTCCACTTT. Translation gives CASKGLSQPLHF.

The genes are TRBV18 and TRBJ2-5, with a tentative D call TRBD2 (5 bases). The CDR3 extends over 14 amino acids. Germline CDR1 reads KGHSH; CDR2 reads LQKENI. With 2 bases removed from V and 3 bases from J, the gap between germline ends came to 10 bases. CDR3 sequence reads: CASSPKEAKETQYF. In DNA form, the CDR3 reads TGTGCCAGCTCACCAAAGGAGGCAAAAGAGACCCAGTACTTC.

The chain is built from TRBV15 and TRBJ1-1; D call uncertain. The CDR3 has 15 amino acids. Germline CDR1 and CDR2: LNHNV and YYDKDF (reference sequence). Trimming pared 1 base from V and 5 bases from J, leaving 14 bases between. CDR3 in amino acids: CATSRGSSPGTEAFF. CDR3 nucleotide sequence: TGTGCCACCAGCAGAGGATCTTCCCCTGGGACTGAAGCTTTCTTT.

J is TRBJ2-1 and V is TRBV3-1 (or the pseudogene TRBV3-2), with 8 bases fitting TRBD1. After removal of 1 base from V and 5 bases from J, the junction contained 4 bases not matched to a gene. Per germline, CDR1 LGHDT and CDR2 YNNKEL (reference sequence). The CDR3 is 15 residues long. The CDR3 DNA follows: TGTGCCAGCAGCCAAGGGTGGACAGGGAACAATGAGCAGTTCTTC. Translated, it gives CASSQGWTGNNEQFF.

The table lists this clone with a count of one. V is TRBV6-1 and J is TRBJ2-7; D is unresolved. The V and J ends lost 3 bases and 4 bases respectively, with 4 bases between them. There are 11 residues in the CDR3. Germline lookup yields CDR1 MNHNS and CDR2 SASEGT. CDR3 nucleotides: TGTGCCAGCAGTGAGTTTTACGAGCAGTACTTC. This translates into CASSEFYEQYF.

V gene TRBV7-2 combines with J gene TRBJ1-1; D is unresolved. Trimming took off 5 bases at V and 1 base at J, with 8 bases between the two ends. Germline assignment: CDR1 SGHTA and CDR2 FQGNSA. The CDR3 is 13 amino acids. As DNA, the CDR3 is TGTGCCAGCAGCCCAAACCCGAACACTGAAGCTTTCTTT. Its protein product is CASSPNPNTEAFF.

The chain recombines TRBV5-4 with TRBJ2-3, with 9 bases that match TRBD2. This CDR3 region has 15 residues. J gave up 6 bases and V 5 bases, and 10 bases lay outside the gene matches. Germline V gives CDR1 SGHNT, CDR2 YYREEE (reference sequence). The CDR3 sequence: CASRGTGLASDTQYF. CDR3 DNA: TGTGCCAGCAGGGGAACGGGACTAGCATCCGATACGCAGTATTTT.

The chain joins TRBV3-1 (or the pseudogene TRBV3-2) to TRBJ2-7; D ambiguous. Germline values: CDR1 LGHDT, CDR2 YNNKEL (reference sequence). V dropped 1 base and J dropped 4 bases, with 14 bases sitting between them. CDR3 length: 15 amino acids. The CDR3 spells CASSQGPGARYEQYF. The CDR3, as DNA: TGTGCCAGCAGCCAAGGCCCTGGAGCTCGGTACGAGCAGTACTTC.

In its sample, this clone was seen once. V usage is TRBV9 and J usage is TRBJ1-2, with D perhaps TRBD1 (5 bases). V gave up 0 bases and J gave up 4 bases, with 10 bases separating them. The length of the CDR3 is 14 residues. Germline values: CDR1 SGDLS, CDR2 YYNGEE. The CDR3: CASSVGGAAYGYTF. Here the CDR3 DNA reads TGTGCCAGCAGCGTAGGTGGGGCGGCCTATGGCTACACCTTC.

The rearrangement uses TRBV2 and TRBJ1-4, with D tentatively TRBD1 (5 bases). CDR1 is SNHLY, CDR2 FYNNEI, per germline. V shed 5 bases and J shed 5 bases, with 15 bases lying between them. The CDR3 sequence is 15 residues long. The CDR3 nucleotides read TGTGCCAGCAGTCCGGGACTCCTAGGGAATGAAAAACTGTTTTTT. Its protein product is CASSPGLLGNEKLFF.